A single sample gave rise to the 26 T cell receptor beta chains below, sequenced in a study of T cell responses to AZD1222 COVID-19 vaccine. Libraries were prepared by immunoSEQ multiplex PCR; TCRdb keeps only in-frame clonotypes and omits some of them. This sample's clone table lists about 140,000 clones. The sequencing sample was made of peripheral blood. These receptors all come from an adult in good health.

The chain recombines TRBV18 with TRBJ1-2; possible D gene TRBD1, 6 bases. V lost 0 bases, J lost 8 bases, and 10 bases lay in between. Germline loops: CDR1 KGHSH, CDR2 LQKENI. There are 13 residues in the CDR3. This chain's CDR3 is CASSPPGAWGYTF. CDR3 nucleotide sequence: TGTGCCAGCTCACCACCGGGGGCCTGGGGCTACACCTTC.

The CDR3 here is CASSSNSGQGGYEQYF. The CDR3 DNA is TGTGCCAGCAGTTCGAACTCGGGACAGGGAGGTTACGAGCAGTACTTC. The rearrangement joins TRBV27 to TRBJ2-7, with TRBD1 identical over 9 bases. V shed 4 bases, J shed 4 bases, and the junction held 11 bases outside the gene matches. This CDR3 is built from 16 residues. Germline CDR1 MNHEY, CDR2 SMNVEV (reference sequence).

V usage is TRBV9 and J usage is TRBJ2-1; TRBD2 might be the D (7 bases). The V gene lost 4 bases and the J gene lost 4 bases, with 24 bases spanning the gap. CDR1 and CDR2 (germline): SGDLS, YYNGEE. The CDR3 loop spans 18 amino acids. The CDR3 DNA sequence: TGTGCCAGCAGCCCCCACGGTGGGGGGGGCAAGGATTACAATGAGCAGTTCTTC. This gives the protein CASSPHGGGGKDYNEQFF.

This sequence joins TRBV30 and TRBJ2-2; D is uncertain. The CDR3 runs to 12 residues. Germline values: CDR1 GTSNPN, CDR2 SVGIG (reference sequence). Trimming pared 7 bases from V and 1 base from J, leaving 7 bases between. CDR3 coding DNA: TGTGCCTCGCTGGGGAACACCGGGGAGCTGTTTTTT. Protein: CASLGNTGELFF.

The chain links TRBV6-5 to TRBJ1-4; D unclear. The CDR3 consists of 13 residues. V was shortened by 0 bases and J by 8 bases, with 7 bases between the two germline ends. Germline V CDR1 and CDR2: MNHEY, SVGAGI. CDR3 sequence: CASSYSPGEKLFF. The CDR3, as DNA: TGTGCCAGCAGTTACTCGCCGGGCGAAAAACTGTTTTTT.

The chain carries TRBV4-1 and TRBJ1-5; D ambiguous. CDR3 length: 16 amino acids. Trimming stripped 1 base from V and 2 bases from J, with 12 bases between. Germline CDR1 reads MGHRA; CDR2 reads YSYEKL. CDR3 DNA: TGCGCCAGCAGCCAAGGAGGGCGGCTGGGCAATCAGCCCCAGCATTTT. As protein: CASSQGGRLGNQPQHF.

This chain links TRBV4-1 with TRBJ1-1; D gene ambiguous. Trimming pared 3 bases from V and 3 bases from J, leaving 14 bases between. The CDR3 contains 15 residues. Germline V gene sequence: CDR1 MGHRA, CDR2 YSYEKL. The DNA for the CDR3 is TGCGCCAGCAGCCACGGCGCCGGAGGAGACACTGAAGCTTTCTTT. Its translation: CASSHGAGGDTEAFF.

The rearrangement links TRBV25-1 to TRBJ1-1; 7 bases are shared with TRBD1. V was clipped by 5 bases and J by 2 bases; unmatched bases: 17. The CDR3 totals 18 residues. Germline CDR1 is MGHDK and CDR2 is SYGVNS. CDR3 amino acids: CASSSGVRGETINTEAFF. DNA for the CDR3: TGTGCCAGCAGTTCGGGGGTCAGGGGGGAGACGATTAACACTGAAGCTTTCTTT.

V and J are TRBV7-9 and TRBJ1-2; the match to TRBD1 covers 7 bases. Germline assignment: CDR1 SEHNR and CDR2 FQNEAQ (reference sequence). The CDR3 is 14 amino acids. J gave up 9 bases and V 1 base, and 8 bases lay outside the gene matches. Here the CDR3 reads CASSLGRPGQSYTF. CDR3 DNA: TGTGCCAGCAGCTTAGGGCGACCGGGACAGAGCTACACCTTC.

The CDR3, as DNA: TGTGCCAGTAGTATTCGCAGGGGTTTGGGAAGCAATCAGCCCCAGCATTTT. Its translation is CASSIRRGLGSNQPQHF. This sequence joins TRBV19 and TRBJ1-5; D is possibly TRBD1 (6 bases). The germline V gene encodes CDR1 LNHDA and CDR2 SQIVND (reference sequence). This CDR3 has 17 residues. Trimming pared 3 bases from V and 1 base from J, leaving 16 bases between.

The chain uses TRBV6-5 and TRBJ1-1, with no clear D. The germline V gene encodes CDR1 MNHEY and CDR2 SVGAGI. V was cut by 6 bases and J by 3 bases, with 14 bases left in between. This CDR3 has 14 residues. The CDR3 DNA sequence: TGTGCCAGCAGCATTCTAGGGAAGGACACTGAAGCTTTCTTT. Encoded protein: CASSILGKDTEAFF.

The chain carries TRBV5-4 and TRBJ1-1; 8 bases align to TRBD1. This CDR3 has 15 amino acids. The V segment lost 5 bases and the J segment 10 bases; nucleotides outside the gene matches: 16. Germline CDR1 is SGHNT and CDR2 is YYREEE (reference sequence). The CDR3 spells CASRPGTGLGGVAFF. For the CDR3, the DNA is TGTGCCAGCAGACCCGGGACAGGCCTCGGTGGTGTAGCTTTCTTT.

V is TRBV19 and J is TRBJ1-2; D unclear. V was clipped by 3 bases and J by 0 bases, with 11 bases between them. Germline V gene data show CDR1 as LNHDA and CDR2 as SQIVND (reference sequence). There are 15 residues in the CDR3. As DNA, the CDR3 is TGTGCCAGTAGTATTGCAGTCTTTCCTAACTATGGCTACACCTTC. This encodes CASSIAVFPNYGYTF.

CDR3 residues: CASSLGTATHYGYTF. The CDR3 coding sequence is TGCGCCAGCAGCCTTGGGACAGCCACACACTATGGCTACACCTTC. The chain joins TRBV4-1 to TRBJ1-2; 7 bases match TRBD1. CDR1 is MGHRA and CDR2 is YSYEKL in the germline V gene. There are 15 residues in the CDR3. With V trimmed by 4 bases and J by 3 bases, 8 bases remained unmatched.

J is TRBJ2-3 and V is TRBV11-3; D possibly matches TRBD1 or TRBD2 (5 bases each). Trimming took off 2 bases at V and 2 bases at J, with 11 bases between the two ends. The CDR3 spans 15 residues. The germline V gene has CDR1 SGHNT and CDR2 YENEEA. CDR3 DNA sequence: TGTGCCAGCAGCTTAATGGGGGAACTCACAGATACGCAGTATTTT. Residues: CASSLMGELTDTQYF.

The chain recombines TRBV19 with TRBJ1-3; no clear D gene. Trimming removed 4 bases at V and 0 bases at J, with 19 bases between. Germline CDR1 reads LNHDA; CDR2 reads SQIVND (reference sequence). The CDR3 loop spans 18 amino acids. CDR3 sequence reads: CASSTRPLGPISGNTIYF. CDR3 bases: TGTGCCAGTAGTACCCGGCCTCTGGGCCCGATCTCTGGAAACACCATATATTTT.

V gene TRBV10-3 combines with J gene TRBJ2-7; a weak D match, TRBD2 (5 bases). V was trimmed by 6 bases and J by 5 bases, leaving 11 bases between them. The CDR3 spans 12 residues. CDR1 is ENHRY, CDR2 SYGVKD, per germline. The CDR3 region is CAIRGEADEQYF. The CDR3, as DNA: TGTGCCATCAGGGGAGAAGCGGACGAGCAGTACTTC.

The chain links TRBV7-2 to TRBJ1-4; the D gene is possibly TRBD1 (6 bases). Germline CDR1 is SGHTA and CDR2 is FQGNSA. The V end was cut by 2 bases, the J end by 7 bases, with 17 bases between. The CDR3 sequence is 16 residues long. The CDR3 sequence is CASSLPRGRGTEKLFF. The CDR3 bases are TGTGCCAGCAGCTTACCCCGGGGCAGGGGAACTGAAAAACTGTTTTTT.

This chain links TRBV15 with TRBJ1-3; D gene unclear. V lost 1 base, J lost 1 base, and 14 bases lay in between. This CDR3 region has 17 residues. From germline, CDR1 is LNHNV and CDR2 YYDKDF (reference sequence). CDR3 DNA: TGTGCCACCAGCAGAGCCCCCCCAGGCGGTTCTGGAAACACCATATATTTT. Translating it yields CATSRAPPGGSGNTIYF. The full variable domain, in which reference TRBV15 and TRBJ1-3 provide the parts outside the CDR3, is DAMVIQNPRYQVTQFGKPVTLSCSQTLNHNVMYWYQQKSSQAPKLLFHYYDKDFNNEADTPDNFQSRRPNTSFCFLDIRSPGLGDTAMYLCATSRAPPGGSGNTIYFGEGSWLTVV.

The V and J genes are TRBV7-9 and TRBJ2-5, with 7 bases lining up with TRBD2. CDR1 and CDR2 from the germline V gene are SEHNR and FQNEAQ (reference sequence). The J segment lost 5 bases and the V segment lost 1 base, leaving 4 bases of the junction unmatched. This CDR3 has 14 residues. CDR3 region: CASSLDVGRETQYF. The CDR3 DNA reads as TGTGCCAGCAGCTTAGACGTCGGGAGGGAGACCCAGTACTTC.

V usage is TRBV5-4 and J usage is TRBJ2-1; 11 positions agree with TRBD1. Germline CDR1 and CDR2: SGHNT and YYREEE (reference sequence). The J segment lost 6 bases and the V segment lost 3 bases, leaving 8 bases of the junction unmatched. There are 16 residues in the CDR3. The CDR3, as DNA: TGTGCCAGCAGCTCGGACGCCGGGACAGGGGGCAATGAGCAGTTCTTC. Translated: CASSSDAGTGGNEQFF.

V usage is TRBV28 and J usage is TRBJ1-2, with D possibly being TRBD1 (5 bases). The germline V gene encodes CDR1 MDHEN and CDR2 SYDVKM. This CDR3 region has 13 residues. V shed 4 bases and J shed 6 bases, with 12 bases lying between them. This chain's CDR3 is CASSWVNRNGYTF. CDR3 in DNA: TGTGCCAGCAGTTGGGTTAACAGGAATGGCTACACCTTC.

This CDR3 reads CASSVLVEQYF. The CDR3 DNA reads TGTGCCAGTTCAGTGCTGGTTGAGCAGTACTTC. The chain is built from TRBV6-5 and TRBJ2-7; D is undetermined. This CDR3 comprises 11 residues. The V end was cut by 9 bases, the J end by 7 bases, with 13 bases between. Germline V gene sequence: CDR1 MNHEY, CDR2 SVGAGI.

CDR3 nucleotides: TGTGCCAGCAGCCGGACCGGGACAGGGGCCAACATTCAGTACTTC. It specifies CASSRTGTGANIQYF. The chain employs TRBV6-5 and TRBJ2-4; 10 nucleotides match TRBD1. Germline assignment: CDR1 MNHEY and CDR2 SVGAGI. The CDR3 spans 15 residues. Trimming removed 6 bases from V and 7 bases from J; junction bases left unmatched: 9.

The chain employs TRBV19 and TRBJ1-1, with 8 nucleotides matching TRBD1. This CDR3 spans 13 amino acids. CDR1 and CDR2 (germline): LNHDA, SQIVND (reference sequence). V was pared by 8 bases and J by 9 bases, with 11 bases of the junction left unmatched. CDR3: CASLPVRGQQAFF. The CDR3 region has the DNA TGTGCCAGTCTCCCCGTCAGGGGGCAGCAAGCTTTCTTT. Complete variable domain (other parts from reference TRBV19 and TRBJ1-1): DGGITQSPKYLFRKEGQNVTLSCEQNLNHDAMYWYRQDPGQGLRLIYYSQIVNDFQKGDIAEGYSVSREKKESFPLTVTSAQKNPTAFYLCASLPVRGQQAFFGQGTRLTVV.

The chain uses TRBV10-2 and TRBJ1-1; maybe TRBD1 (5 bases). Germline assignment: CDR1 WSHSY and CDR2 SAAADI. Trimming shortened V by 0 bases and J by 7 bases, and 9 bases separated the two germline ends. CDR3 length equals 13 residues. The CDR3 sequence is CASSESQGGEAFF. DNA for the CDR3: TGCGCCAGCAGTGAGTCGCAGGGTGGTGAAGCTTTCTTT.